This T cell receptor beta chain was identified during a study of identical twins (dated by TCRdb to between 2015 and 2016). A note on the overall study: To test whether fetal clonotypes persist, this study deep-sequenced TCR alpha and beta repertoires from monozygotic twins, from unrelated adults of various ages, and from cord blood. To rule out contamination, the twin experiments were replicated at different times with different library preparation protocols. The paper as a whole reports these results and caveats: A weaker excess of twin sharing was found in beta out-of-frame sequences because the signal-to-noise ratio was lowered by fewer shared sequences. Out-of-frame TCR alpha sequences shared between twins showed an excess of low generation-probability sequences compared with coincidental sharing between unrelated individuals. Zero-insertion analyses could be partly confounded by invariant T cells such as MAIT and iNKT, although diverse VJ usage argued against such confounding for most clonotypes. Fewer insertions were carried by abundant cord blood beta clonotypes; a weaker similar trend was observed in young adult naive repertoires, while no such trend was observed in memory repertoires. Recombination models systematically underestimated out-of-frame TCR alpha sharing in monozygotic twins but agreed with sharing between unrelated individuals. Because the same donors could not be followed over many years, conclusions were based on cross-sectional statistical analysis.

All donors were healthy Caucasians. The twin cohort comprised three pairs of female monozygotic twins, all aged roughly 18 to 30 years. Positive isolation kits from Invitrogen were used to isolate the CD4+ and CD8+ T cell populations. As for this clonotype: The antigen it recognizes is unknown. Base qualities are missing; no much larger clone stands one base away.

The method behind the library was 5' RACE. TCRdb names Illumina HiSeq 2000 as the instrument used. Template switching added a universal primer binding site, and the final cDNA carried a unique molecular identifier that allowed TCR cDNA molecules to be counted accurately. First-strand cDNA for TCR alpha and beta chains was synthesized from specific primers in the conserved constant-segment region. To control for contamination, every cDNA library was double barcoded, receiving both a SMART-Mk sample barcode and Illumina barcodes. Two successive PCR steps introduced TruSeq adapter sequences along with Illumina sample barcodes. The TCR alpha and beta cDNA libraries were sequenced on the Illumina HiSeq platform using custom primers. In the source study's methods: MiGEC was used to process raw reads and extract unique molecular identifiers, and MiXCR was used to find CDR3 positions. Recombination models were inferred per individual with the repgenHMM and IGoR tools using an EM algorithm. The analysis of shared clonotypes was done with the tcR package in R, with sharing normalized by the product of cloneset sizes. To study raw recombination free of thymic and clonal selection effects, out-of-frame nonproductive sequences were analyzed. TCRdb cleaned the public reads at Q25 with fastp, built clones with MiXCR and kept in-frame beta chains. Each entry merges the rows of one CDR3 protein and shows their most common DNA and genes. The V and J calls reflect TCRdb's pipeline rather than the authors' work. Recorded for this sample are under 350,000 distinct CDR3 sequences; nearly 9.5% of them occurred a single time. The ten largest make up about 7.1% of the sample.

The data were also submitted as part of a second study, on yellow fever vaccine responses in identical twins. As described in the second report: The authors reported that the T cell response to vaccination in identical twins appeared partly convergent and partly personalized. Focusing on identical twins, the study followed the T cell clones that responded to the vaccine, and did so with precision.

The sequence was collected from a woman aged 18-29 years in good health. The sequencing input was CD8+ T cells sorted from blood.

CDR3 region: CASRIQGDNEQFF. The base sequence is TGTGCCAGCAGAATACAGGGGGACAATGAGCAGTTCTTC. The sequence joins TRBV6-1 to TRBJ2-1, with 8 bases aligning to TRBD1. Here V drops 6 bases and J drops 5 bases, and the junction holds 3 bases not matched to any gene. From the cysteine up to the phenylalanine, the CDR3 has a length of 13 residues. Of the read, only the CDR3 DNA is kept; its 39 bases are in frame from base 1. In the germline V gene, CDR1 corresponds to MNHNS and CDR2 to SASEGT.